This paragraph reports one TCR beta chain. Its antigen is undetermined. This record belongs to a study of OX40 agonist ivuxolimab in advanced cancers. About the study: An anti-OX40 (CD134) antibody with agonistic activity, ivuxolimab, was administered to patients. Patients were treated with intravenous ivuxolimab, dosed at 0.01 to 10 mg/kg and infused every 2 weeks. Findings of the study overall: Mean expanded clone counts were higher in CD8+ than CD4+ T cells. CD4+ and CD8+ blood T cells expanded clonally by week 6 at 0.1 to 3.0 mg/kg.

Sequencing was performed with immunoSEQ multiplex PCR; in TCRdb, only in-frame clones are kept and a portion is missing. The sample lists 75,000 to 90,000 clones, more than 80% occurring once. The material sequenced was CD4+ or CD8+ T cells sorted from blood, taken in a trial of the OX40 agonist ivuxolimab. The source of this sequence is an adult with an advanced solid tumor such as melanoma, head and neck, liver or kidney cancer.

CDR3 bases: TGCAGCGCCCTCGTCACAGATACGCAGTATTTT. This codes for CSALVTDTQYF. The chain links TRBV29-1 to TRBJ2-3; D is unresolved. CDR3 length equals 11 residues. V was cut by 7 bases and J by 2 bases, with 7 bases left in between. CDR1 and CDR2 from the germline V gene are SQVTM and ANQGSEA.